This is a list of T cell receptor beta chains from one sample in a study of T cells after yellow fever vaccination. TCRdb ran MiXCR on the 5' RACE reads and lists one entry per CDR3 protein. Among more than 250,000 distinct CDR3 sequences listed, approximately 7% were seen once. Sample: PBMCs, taken around 45 days after the first yellow fever vaccination. The source is a man aged 18 to 30 who received the YFV17D yellow fever vaccine. Both conserved end residues are part of each CDR3. D genes are given only for firm matches. Not every row has a clone size; where given, it reads once, few, many or a size class.

j_call v_call d_call clone_size cdr3_aa cdr3_nt
TRBJ2-1 TRBV4-3 NA few CASSQLAVGSYNEQFF TGCGCCAGCAGCCAACTAGCAGTAGGTTCCTACAATGAGCAGTTCTTC
TRBJ2-3 TRBV6-5 TRBD2 many CASRSFGGSDTQYF TGTGCCAGCAGGTCTTTCGGGGGGTCAGATACGCAGTATTTT
TRBJ1-6 TRBV7-8 TRBD1 NA CASRRTGYESPLHF TGTGCCAGCAGACGGACAGGGTACGAGAGTCCCCTCCACTTT
TRBJ1-4 TRBV5-1 NA many CASSLGSGRRNEKLFF TGCGCCAGCAGCTTGGGGTCGGGACGGCGGAATGAAAAACTGTTTTTT
TRBJ2-1 TRBV6-5 TRBD1 few CASSYSYRGEVNEQFF TGTGCCAGCAGTTACTCATACAGGGGCGAGGTCAATGAGCAGTTCTTC
TRBJ2-2 TRBV27 NA many CASSRDLNTGELFF TGTGCCAGCAGCCGGGACTTGAACACCGGGGAGCTGTTTTTT
TRBJ2-5 TRBV15 TRBD1 few CATSGIDRGRETQYF TGTGCCACCAGCGGGATCGACAGGGGTCGAGAGACCCAGTACTTC
TRBJ2-2 TRBV9 TRBD2 NA CASSHPSGGSNTGELFF TGTGCCAGCAGCCACCCTAGCGGGGGTTCGAACACCGGGGAGCTGTTTTTT
TRBJ2-2 TRBV20-1 TRBD1 NA CSAQPLQGADTGELFF TGCAGTGCCCAGCCCTTACAGGGGGCCGACACCGGGGAGCTGTTTTTT
TRBJ1-6 TRBV20-1 NA few CSARDGQGLHSPLHF TGCAGTGCTAGAGATGGGCAGGGCCTGCATTCACCCCTCCACTTT
TRBJ2-7 TRBV7-2 NA few CASSYSRGGTYEQYF TGTGCCAGCAGCTACTCCAGGGGAGGGACCTACGAGCAGTACTTC
TRBJ1-6 TRBV7-2 NA NA CASSLLGSPGSPLHF TGTGCCAGCAGCTTATTGGGGTCGCCTGGTTCACCCCTCCACTTT